This TCR beta chain was recovered during a study of shared clonotypes between healthy human individuals. The overall study: The plates for each donor numbered three CD4 naive, three CD4 memory, two CD8 naive and one CD8 memory. Study-level results: Clonotype sharing across a few donors was observed for about 4.8% of naive CD4 clonotypes.

The authors' processing: Junction-only sequences without quality scores were provided by ImmunoSEQ, so filtering was different. Profiling relied on immunoSEQ multiplex PCR, and the TCRdb table lists in-frame clones only, not all of them. D and trimming were read from the DNA, whereas the V and J calls and clone size are those reported in that table. This table has about 700,000 clones, about 91% appearing once. As to this clone: Its antigen remains unknown.

This CDR3 has 13 residues. V dropped 4 bases and J dropped 3 bases, with 10 bases sitting between them. The germline V gene encodes CDR1 LNHNV and CDR2 YYDKDF (reference sequence). As defined, naive CD8 cells were CD45RO-negative and positively selected for CCR7, with terminally differentiated effector memory CD45RA+ cells excluded. Those who donated, Caucasian adults without exception, all lived in Nashville, Tennessee. The chain has TRBV15 and TRBJ2-7; D unresolved. What was sequenced was naive CD8+ T cells sorted from blood. The clonotype was recovered from a man aged 25 to 45 in good health. The CDR3 sequence is CATSTENYYEQYF. The CDR3 nucleotides are TGTGCCACCAGCACAGAGAATTACTACGAGCAGTACTTC.